These 22 T cell receptor beta chains were all obtained from the same sample, sequenced in a study of molecular identifiers for immune sequencing clone quantification. Via MiXCR, TCRdb re-called the PCR reads, giving one row per CDR3 protein. This sample has about half a million distinct CDR3 sequences, with under 30% found just once. Material: naive CD8+ T cells from blood, with Jurkat cell RNA spiked in. Indicated subset: FACS-sorted CD8+CD4-CCR7+CD45RA+ naive T cells. The receptor set was obtained from a human donor in good health. Some libraries in this study had Jurkat cell RNA spiked in.

The table lists this clonotype with a count of one. Here the CDR3 reads CASTLRDSRFPYGYTF. The CDR3 bases are TGTGCCAGCACCCTCCGGGACAGCCGATTCCCCTATGGCTACACCTTC. This rearrangement joins TRBV6-2 or TRBV6-3 to TRBJ1-2; 7 bases map to TRBD1. Germline V gives CDR1 MNHEY, CDR2 SVGEGT. V shed 7 bases and J 4 bases; nucleotides not matched to a gene: 15. This CDR3 is built from 16 residues.

V gene TRBV19 combines with J gene TRBJ2-5, with no clear D. From germline, CDR1 is LNHDA and CDR2 SQIVND (reference sequence). V was trimmed by 0 bases and J by 3 bases, leaving 5 bases between them. The CDR3 contains 13 residues. The CDR3: CASSIDLEETQYF. The CDR3, as DNA: TGTGCCAGTAGTATAGATCTGGAAGAGACCCAGTACTTC.

The sample holds a few counts of this clonotype. The chain links TRBV5-1 to TRBJ2-1; 12 nucleotides align to TRBD2. Per the germline V gene, CDR1 is SGHRS and CDR2 is YFSETQ. This CDR3 is built from 19 residues. V dropped 7 bases and J dropped 2; count of bases not matched to a gene: 16. The CDR3, as DNA: TGCGCCAGCTCTTTTCTTCTAGCGGGGGGGCGTATCGCCTACAATGAGCAGTTCTTC. Residues: CASSFLLAGGRIAYNEQFF.

The J gene is TRBJ2-7, the V gene TRBV10-3, with 9 bases that match TRBD2. This CDR3 spans 16 amino acids. Germline V gene sequence: CDR1 ENHRY, CDR2 SYGVKD. V lost 8 bases, J lost 6 bases, and 17 bases stayed unmatched. CDR3 loop: CAIQTGLREGLVEQYF. The CDR3 DNA sequence: TGTGCCATCCAGACAGGGTTGCGGGAGGGCCTAGTCGAGCAGTACTTC.

A few counts support this clonotype. The genes are TRBV7-9 and TRBJ2-7; no clear D gene. Between the trimmed V and J ends, which lost 0 bases and 6 bases, there was a span of 15 bases. The CDR3 loop spans 15 amino acids. Germline V lookup: CDR1 SEHNR, CDR2 FQNEAQ (reference sequence). CDR3 in amino acids: CASSLARSADREQYF. DNA for the CDR3: TGTGCCAGCAGCTTAGCTCGTTCGGCCGACCGCGAGCAGTACTTC.

As regards this clonotype: The junction differs from germline at one of its ends, possibly a read error. V and J are TRBV11-2 and TRBJ2-5; 11 nucleotides line up with TRBD2. The CDR3 length is 16 residues. The germline V gene has CDR1 SGHAT and CDR2 FQNNGV. This CDR3 reads CAGSTWTSGSQQTQYF. The CDR3 coding sequence is TGTGCCGGCAGCACCTGGACTAGCGGGTCTCAGCAGACCCAGTACTTC.

This clonotype was picked up many times. This chain links TRBV4-2 with TRBJ2-1; 7 positions agree with TRBD1. This CDR3 has 15 amino acids. CDR1 LGHNA and CDR2 YNFKEQ come from the germline V gene. V shed 4 bases and J 0 bases; nucleotides not matched to a gene: 3. CDR3 in DNA: TGTGCCAGCAGCCCTAGGGACAGCTCCTACAATGAGCAGTTCTTC. It specifies CASSPRDSSYNEQFF.

A single count supports this clonotype. The rearrangement links TRBV27 to TRBJ1-2, with 10 bases that match TRBD1. The CDR3 is 15 residues long. Germline values: CDR1 MNHEY, CDR2 SMNVEV (reference sequence). V lost 5 bases, J lost 4 bases, and 7 bases stayed unmatched. This chain's CDR3 is CASSTTGGAAYGYTF. CDR3 nucleotides: TGTGCCAGCAGTACGACAGGGGGCGCCGCCTATGGCTACACCTTC.

This clonotype turned up a few times. This rearrangement joins TRBV19 to TRBJ2-7; 10 nucleotides line up with TRBD2. With V trimmed by 5 bases and J by 2 bases, 6 bases remained unmatched. CDR1 is LNHDA, CDR2 SQIVND, per germline (reference sequence). This CDR3 has 15 residues. This CDR3 is CASSLGLASTYEQYF. In DNA, the CDR3 is TGTGCCAGTAGTCTGGGACTAGCGTCGACCTACGAGCAGTACTTC.

This chain uses TRBV6-1 with TRBJ2-7, with a tentative D call TRBD1 (5 bases). The CDR3 runs 15 residues. Germline CDR1 MNHNS, CDR2 SASEGT. Trimming removed 0 bases from V and 2 bases from J, with 11 bases in between. CDR3 bases: TGTGCCAGCAGTGAAGCGCTGGGGCAGGCCTACGAGCAGTACTTC. Encoded protein: CASSEALGQAYEQYF.

The chain joins TRBV7-9 to TRBJ2-3, with D perhaps being TRBD1 or TRBD2 (6 bases each). The V gene lost 5 bases and the J gene lost 0 bases, with 30 bases spanning the gap. CDR1 is SEHNR and CDR2 is FQNEAQ in the germline V gene (reference sequence). This CDR3 is 21 amino acids long. CDR3 amino acids: CASSPPFLGASAKKSTDTQYF. CDR3 DNA sequence: TGTGCCAGCAGCCCCCCTTTCCTGGGGGCTAGCGCTAAGAAGAGCACAGATACGCAGTATTTT.

There are a few counts of this clonotype. This chain joins TRBV27 and TRBJ2-1; 14 bases agree with TRBD2. Germline CDR1 and CDR2: MNHEY and SMNVEV (reference sequence). The V gene end was trimmed by 8 bases and the J gene end by 0 bases; junction bases not matched to a gene: 9. This CDR3 is built from 18 residues. The CDR3 bases are TGTGCCAGCCATCCGGGACTAGCGGGAGAGAACTCCTACAATGAGCAGTTCTTC. Encoded protein: CASHPGLAGENSYNEQFF.

This clonotype was observed at least ten times. The chain has TRBV27 and TRBJ1-1; 9 bases match TRBD1. Germline V gene sequence: CDR1 MNHEY, CDR2 SMNVEV (reference sequence). CDR3 length: 17 residues. J lost 4 bases, V lost 4 bases, and 13 bases had no gene match. CDR3 coding DNA: TGTGCCAGCAGTTCACTGACAGGGGGGTTTGGGAGCACTGAAGCTTTCTTT. Amino acids: CASSSLTGGFGSTEAFF.

This clonotype was seen only a few times. The chain couples TRBV6-2 or TRBV6-3 to TRBJ2-7, with 7 bases matching TRBD1. The CDR3 has 17 residues. CDR1 and CDR2 from the germline V gene are MNHEY and SVGEGT. V dropped 0 bases and J dropped 1; count of bases not matched to a gene: 9. The CDR3 is CASSYSPTTGSSYEQYF. DNA for the CDR3: TGTGCCAGCAGTTACTCGCCGACGACAGGGTCGTCCTACGAGCAGTACTTC.

In this sample, this clonotype turned up many times. This sequence joins TRBV30 and TRBJ1-1; 7 bases are a match to TRBD1. Germline CDR1 is GTSNPN and CDR2 is SVGIG (reference sequence). Trimming cost V 4 bases and J 0 bases; bases outside gene matches: 2. The CDR3 length is 13 residues. The CDR3: CAWTGTVNTEAFF. In nucleotides, the CDR3 is TGTGCCTGGACCGGGACAGTGAACACTGAAGCTTTCTTT. Looking up the rest from reference TRBV30 and TRBJ1-1 gives the full variable domain: SQTIHQWPATLVQPVGSPLSLECTVEGTSNPNLYWYRQAAGRGLQLLFYSVGIGQISSEVPQNLSASRPQDRQFILSSKKLLLSDSGFYLCAWTGTVNTEAFFGQGTRLTVV.

This clonotype was observed a handful of times. The chain uses TRBV9 and TRBJ1-2; D gene unclear. The CDR3 totals 15 residues. CDR1 SGDLS and CDR2 YYNGEE come from the germline V gene. The V end was cut by 0 bases, the J end by 0 bases, with 9 bases between. CDR3 bases: TGTGCCAGCAGCGTAGGCGGAGGAGCTAACTATGGCTACACCTTC. It translates to CASSVGGGANYGYTF.

The rearrangement links TRBV30 to TRBJ2-4; TRBD1 might be the D (6 bases). Germline CDR1 GTSNPN, CDR2 SVGIG (reference sequence). Trimming stripped 2 bases from V and 6 bases from J, with 11 bases between. This CDR3 contains 13 residues. The CDR3 region has the DNA TGTGCCTGGAGTTCACAGGGAATAAACATTCAGTACTTC. It specifies CAWSSQGINIQYF.

With respect to this clonotype: This clone may be a read error of a much larger clone one base away. This chain uses TRBV12-3 or TRBV12-4 with TRBJ1-5; D gene ambiguous. The ends were cut back, 5 bases at V and 11 bases at J, with 13 bases in the middle. The CDR3 length is 12 residues. CDR3 nucleotide sequence: TGTGCCAGCAGTGGTGATTTGTTGTCCCAGCATTTT. Its protein is CASSGDLLSQHF.

This clonotype was observed a few times. The chain employs TRBV12-3 or TRBV12-4 and TRBJ2-3, with D unresolved. The CDR3 spans 14 residues. V was trimmed by 7 bases and J by 2 bases, leaving 13 bases between them. CDR3 in amino acids: CASNRHGTTDTQYF. The CDR3 region has the DNA TGTGCCAGCAACAGACACGGAACCACAGATACGCAGTATTTT.

This clonotype has a handful of counts. The chain couples TRBV28 to TRBJ2-2; 8 bases fit TRBD1. The germline V gene encodes CDR1 MDHEN and CDR2 SYDVKM. This CDR3 region has 17 residues. Unmatched junction bases numbered 6, after V lost 3 bases and J lost 0 bases. In nucleotides, the CDR3 is TGTGCCAGCAGTTTGCCCGACAGGGGAGCGAACACCGGGGAGCTGTTTTTT. Protein product: CASSLPDRGANTGELFF. The full variable domain, rest sourced from reference TRBV28 and TRBJ2-2, is DVKVTQSSRYLVKRTGEKVFLECVQDMDHENMFWYRQDPGLGLRLIYFSYDVKMKEKGDIPEGYSVSREKKERFSLILESASTNQTSMYLCASSLPDRGANTGELFFGEGSRLTVL.

The rearrangement uses TRBV30 and TRBJ2-3; no clear D gene. The CDR3 runs 12 residues. Germline CDR1 is GTSNPN and CDR2 is SVGIG (reference sequence). Trimming removed 3 bases from V and 0 bases from J, with 4 bases in between. CDR3 sequence reads: CAWRSSTDTQYF. The CDR3 DNA reads as TGTGCCTGGAGGTCTAGCACAGATACGCAGTATTTT.

The chain couples TRBV14 to TRBJ2-2; 7 nucleotides agree with TRBD1. The trim removed 5 bases at V and 0 bases at J, leaving 9 bases unmatched. Germline-derived CDR1 and CDR2 are SGHDN and FVKESK. This CDR3 is built from 17 residues. The chain's CDR3 is CASSNLQGTPNTGELFF. The CDR3 nucleotides read TGTGCCAGCAGCAACCTACAGGGGACCCCGAACACCGGGGAGCTGTTTTTT.